One and the same sample provided the 31 T cell receptor beta chains below, sequenced in a study of T cells in Graves' hyperthyroidism and ophthalmopathy. Amplification targeted TCR beta CDR3 regions from RNA transcripts. TCR CDR3 regions were first amplified by RT-PCR with HTBI primers. TCRdb reprocessed the multiplex PCR reads via MiXCR and lists one record per CDR3 protein. The data hold around 620,000 distinct CDR3 sequences, with roughly 50% observed a single time. Specimen: peripheral blood or thyroid tissue (not recorded which). All receptors derive from an adult woman with Graves' disease, either hyperthyroidism or ophthalmopathy (not recorded which).

This clonotype was seen ten or more times. The CDR3 is CSALAESYEQYF. The CDR3, as DNA: TGCAGCGCTTTAGCGGAGTCCTACGAGCAGTACTTC. J is TRBJ2-7 and V is TRBV29-1; maybe TRBD2 (6 bases). Per the germline V gene, CDR1 is SQVTM and CDR2 is ANQGSEA. The V and J ends lost 7 bases and 1 base respectively, with 11 bases between them. The CDR3 loop spans 12 amino acids.

This chain uses TRBV11-2 with TRBJ1-2; TRBD1 matches 7 bases. Unmatched junction bases numbered 6, after V lost 1 base and J lost 7 bases. The length of the CDR3 is 14 residues. CDR1 is SGHAT and CDR2 is FQNNGV in the germline V gene. The CDR3: CASSLAPGGFGYTF. The DNA for the CDR3 is TGTGCCAGCAGCTTAGCGCCAGGGGGGTTTGGCTACACCTTC.

This clonotype was seen once. V is TRBV19 and J is TRBJ1-2; no reliable D call. V was clipped by 3 bases and J by 2 bases, with 7 bases between them. Germline V lookup: CDR1 LNHDA, CDR2 SQIVND (reference sequence). The CDR3 consists of 13 residues. CDR3 coding DNA: TGTGCCAGTAGTATGACCTCGAACTATGGCTACACCTTC. It translates to CASSMTSNYGYTF.

This sequence joins TRBV10-1 and TRBJ1-2, with a possible D match to TRBD1 (6 bases). Deletions cut 5 bases from V and 7 bases from J, with 20 bases between. CDR3 length: 15 residues. The V gene's germline CDR1 is WNHNN and CDR2 SYGVQD (reference sequence). This chain's CDR3 is CASSPGHRTTFGYTF. The CDR3 DNA reads TGCGCCAGCAGTCCGGGACACAGGACCACCTTTGGCTACACCTTC.

This sequence joins TRBV7-9 and TRBJ2-7; D not resolved. Between the trimmed V and J ends, which lost 6 bases and 2 bases, there was a span of 11 bases. The CDR3 consists of 13 residues. CDR1 SEHNR and CDR2 FQNEAQ come from the germline V gene (reference sequence). The CDR3 DNA reads TGTGCCAGCAGTTTCGACGGCCCCTACGAGCAGTACTTC. Its protein is CASSFDGPYEQYF.

In the case of this clonotype: The junction departs from germline at one end; a sequencing error may be responsible. The CDR3 here is CASSHRGIDTGAFF. The CDR3 nucleotides are TGTGCCAGTAGCCACAGGGGAATCGACACTGGAGCTTTCTTT. The chain recombines TRBV19 with TRBJ1-1, with 7 bases that match TRBD1. The CDR3 has 14 amino acids. Germline V lookup: CDR1 LNHDA, CDR2 SQIVND (reference sequence).

Notes on this clonotype: An end of the junction differs from the germline gene, which may be a read error. The chain combines TRBV6-6 with TRBJ1-4; D might be TRBD1 (6 bases). CDR1 MNHNY and CDR2 SVGAGI come from the germline V gene (reference sequence). The CDR3 has 16 amino acids. The CDR3 coding sequence is TGTGCCATCAGTGAGTCCCTAGGGGGAACTAATGAAAAACTGTTTTTT. It translates to CAISESLGGTNEKLFF.

The rearrangement links TRBV20-1 to TRBJ2-3; TRBD2 aligns across 8 bases. CDR3 size: 14 residues. The germline V gene has CDR1 DFQATT and CDR2 SNEGSKA (reference sequence). The V segment lost 1 base and the J segment 2 bases; nucleotides outside the gene matches: 2. The CDR3 DNA is TGCAGTGCTAGAGGCGGGGGGATCACAGATACGCAGTATTTT. It yields the protein CSARGGGITDTQYF.

This CDR3 is CASSQDRVRNQPQHF. The CDR3 DNA follows: TGTGCCAGCTCACAAGACAGGGTGCGCAATCAGCCCCAGCATTTT. The chain couples TRBV2 to TRBJ1-5; the match to TRBD1 covers 7 bases. After removal of 8 bases from V and 2 bases from J, the junction contained 9 bases not matched to a gene. The CDR3 has 15 amino acids. Germline assignment: CDR1 SNHLY and CDR2 FYNNEI.

This clonotype occurred many times. The gene calls are TRBV4-1 and TRBJ2-7; TRBD2 might be the D (5 bases). Per germline, CDR1 MGHRA and CDR2 YSYEKL. V shed 3 bases and J shed 3 bases, with 15 bases lying between them. The CDR3 extends over 15 amino acids. The CDR3 reads CASSHSAGGYYEQYF. In DNA, the CDR3 is TGCGCCAGCAGCCACTCCGCCGGCGGGTACTACGAGCAGTACTTC.

Note on this clonotype: Given the absence of the conserved phenylalanine or tryptophan at the CDR3 end, a read error is likely. V usage is TRBV7-2 and J usage is TRBJ1-2, with 9 nucleotides matching TRBD1. From germline, CDR1 is SGHTA and CDR2 FQGNSA. Trimming removed 3 bases from V and 9 bases from J; junction bases left unmatched: 11. The CDR3 runs to 15 residues. CDR3 nucleotides: TGTGCCAGCAGCTTCGGAGGCGGACAGGGGATTAGCTACACCCTC. This sequence encodes CASSFGGGQGISYTL.

This chain joins TRBV7-2 and TRBJ2-6; 7 nucleotides line up with TRBD1. The CDR3 is made up of 17 amino acids. The germline gives CDR1 SGHTA, CDR2 FQGNSA. Trimming at V came to 8 bases and at J to 0 bases, leaving 10 bases not matched to a gene. The CDR3 region is CASDLVTGPSGANVLTF. DNA for the CDR3: TGTGCCAGCGACTTGGTGACAGGGCCCTCTGGGGCCAACGTCCTGACTTTC. Full variable domain (remainder filled in from reference TRBV7-2 and TRBJ2-6): GAGVSQSPSNKVTEKGKDVELRCDPISGHTALYWYRQSLGQGLEFLIYFQGNSAPDKSGLPSDRFSAERTGGSVSTLTIQRTQQEDSAVYLCASDLVTGPSGANVLTFGAGSRLTVL.

The chain employs TRBV7-2 and TRBJ2-7; 7 bases line up with TRBD1. V shed 6 bases, J shed 4 bases, and the junction held 9 bases outside the gene matches. The CDR3 is made up of 14 amino acids. Germline CDR1 reads SGHTA; CDR2 reads FQGNSA. The CDR3 nucleotides are TGTGCCAGCAGTGAACAAGGGGGCCCATACGAGCAGTACTTC. Protein product: CASSEQGGPYEQYF. The whole variable domain, remainder taken from reference TRBV7-2 and TRBJ2-7, is GAGVSQSPSNKVTEKGKDVELRCDPISGHTALYWYRQSLGQGLEFLIYFQGNSAPDKSGLPSDRFSAERTGGSVSTLTIQRTQQEDSAVYLCASSEQGGPYEQYFGPGTRLTVT.

Regarding this clonotype: Germline and junction disagree at one end, which may indicate a read error. J is TRBJ2-5 and V is TRBV7-7; no clear D gene. This CDR3 spans 14 amino acids. The germline V gene encodes CDR1 SSHAT and CDR2 FNYEAQ (reference sequence). In nucleotides, the CDR3 is TGTGCTAGCAGCGCTACCGGGTCGGGAGAGACCCAGTACTTC. Its translation is CASSATGSGETQYF.

The chain employs TRBV9 and TRBJ1-5; D might be TRBD1 (6 bases). The CDR3 loop spans 14 amino acids. V dropped 0 bases and J dropped 6 bases, with 10 bases sitting between them. The V gene's germline CDR1 is SGDLS and CDR2 YYNGEE. For the CDR3, the DNA is TGTGCCAGCAGCGTAGGGGGGGGCCTTCAGCCCCAGCATTTT. It yields the protein CASSVGGGLQPQHF.

V is TRBV19 and J is TRBJ2-7, with D possibly being TRBD1 (6 bases). V lost 4 bases, J lost 2 bases, and 15 bases lay in between. In germline, CDR1 is LNHDA, CDR2 SQIVND (reference sequence). CDR3 length equals 15 residues. The CDR3 region is CASSTGQGTPYEQYF. The CDR3 nucleotides are TGTGCCAGTAGTACGGGACAAGGGACACCCTACGAGCAGTACTTC.

This clonotype showed up just once. The CDR3 DNA sequence: TGCAGCGTCACCTCGTTTAGGGGTTTTCTGAACACTGAAGCTTTCTTT. Translation: CSVTSFRGFLNTEAFF. The chain links TRBV29-1 to TRBJ1-1; TRBD1 is a possible D gene (5 bases). CDR1 is SQVTM and CDR2 is ANQGSEA in the germline V gene. CDR3 length: 16 amino acids. V dropped 6 bases and J dropped 0 bases, with 20 bases sitting between them.

This chain uses TRBV20-1 with TRBJ2-1; D possibly corresponds to TRBD2 (5 bases). V was shortened by 1 base and J by 10 bases, with 14 bases between the two germline ends. The CDR3 contains 13 residues. Germline lookup yields CDR1 DFQATT and CDR2 SNEGSKA (reference sequence). The CDR3 loop reads CSARGRLAGEQFF. The DNA for the CDR3 is TGCAGTGCTAGAGGTCGCCTAGCTGGGGAGCAGTTCTTC.

This clonotype was detected ten times or more. The rearrangement uses TRBV29-1 and TRBJ2-7, with 7 bases fitting TRBD1. After removal of 3 bases from V and 1 base from J, the junction contained 9 bases not matched to a gene. This CDR3 region has 15 residues. The germline gives CDR1 SQVTM, CDR2 ANQGSEA. The DNA for the CDR3 is TGCAGCGTTGAGGTCCCGGAACAGGGGTCCTACGAGCAGTACTTC. Translated, it gives CSVEVPEQGSYEQYF.

This clonotype was seen many times. The chain carries TRBV4-1 and TRBJ2-7, with D uncertain. Germline V gene lookup returns CDR1 MGHRA and CDR2 YSYEKL. This CDR3 region has 15 residues. Trimming shortened V by 2 bases and J by 0 bases, and 11 bases separated the two germline ends. CDR3 sequence: CASSQNQVDSYEQYF. CDR3 DNA: TGCGCCAGCAGCCAAAACCAGGTCGACTCCTACGAGCAGTACTTC.

The genes are TRBV29-1 and TRBJ2-7; TRBD1 is a possible D gene (6 bases). The germline V and J ends were trimmed by 7 bases and 5 bases, with 12 bases remaining between them. This CDR3 is 11 amino acids long. CDR1 and CDR2 (germline): SQVTM, ANQGSEA. In nucleotides, the CDR3 is TGCAGCGCCGGACAGACCCACGAGCAGTACTTC. It encodes CSAGQTHEQYF.

The chain carries TRBV20-1 and TRBJ1-2; 7 bases fit TRBD1. Germline trimming cut 5 bases from V and 8 bases from J; bases unmatched to any gene: 8. Germline assignment: CDR1 DFQATT and CDR2 SNEGSKA (reference sequence). The CDR3 loop spans 12 amino acids. The CDR3 DNA reads as TGCAGTGCTCAACCCCCGGGACAGGGCTACACCTTC. Translated: CSAQPPGQGYTF.

This clonotype was detected many times. The V call is TRBV29-1, the J call TRBJ2-7; D might be TRBD2 (5 bases). The CDR3 contains 11 residues. Germline CDR1 and CDR2: SQVTM and ANQGSEA. Trimming cost V 7 bases and J 4 bases, with 11 bases left between them. The CDR3 DNA is TGCAGCGGTCGGGTAGCGTACGAGCAGTACTTC. This sequence encodes CSGRVAYEQYF.

This clonotype was seen many times. The rearrangement joins TRBV4-2 to TRBJ1-2; 7 positions match TRBD1. CDR3 length: 15 residues. Unmatched junction bases numbered 8, after V lost 0 bases and J lost 7 bases. The germline V gene encodes CDR1 LGHNA and CDR2 YNFKEQ. The CDR3 sequence is CASSQDPRQGGGYTF. The CDR3 DNA reads TGTGCCAGCAGCCAAGATCCCCGACAGGGCGGTGGCTACACCTTC.

Here the CDR3 DNA reads TGTGCCAGCAGTGCGGACAGCTCAAACTCCTATAATTCACCCCTCCACTTT. Translating gives CASSADSSNSYNSPLHF. This chain joins TRBV12-3 or TRBV12-4 and TRBJ1-6, with D maybe TRBD1 (6 bases). The ends were cut back, 5 bases at V and 0 bases at J, with 14 bases in the middle. The CDR3 is 17 amino acids.

The chain recombines TRBV6-1 with TRBJ2-5, with D unclear. The CDR3 sequence is 16 residues long. The V end was cut by 8 bases, the J end by 2 bases, with 21 bases between. Germline V CDR1 and CDR2: MNHNS, SASEGT. CDR3 DNA: TGTGCCAGCCGTGGAAGCCGGAAGGCCCTTCAAGAGACCCAGTACTTC. It is translated as CASRGSRKALQETQYF.

This clonotype turned up a few times. The V gene is TRBV6-2 or TRBV6-3, the J gene TRBJ2-7, with TRBD2 matching over 8 bases. The CDR3 extends over 16 amino acids. Germline V gene lookup returns CDR1 MNHEY and CDR2 SVGEGT. V was clipped by 5 bases and J by 3 bases; unmatched bases: 12. CDR3 DNA: TGTGCCAGCAGTCACCCGGGGGGGGAGGCCGACTACGAGCAGTACTTC. Protein product: CASSHPGGEADYEQYF.

This clonotype came up many times. The chain has TRBV27 and TRBJ2-2; no clear D gene. This CDR3 region has 13 residues. In germline, CDR1 is MNHEY, CDR2 SMNVEV (reference sequence). V dropped 4 bases and J dropped 2 bases, with 5 bases sitting between them. The CDR3 coding sequence is TGTGCCAGCAGTTCCCTTAACACCGGGGAGCTGTTTTTT. Translation: CASSSLNTGELFF.

The table lists this clonotype with many counts. The chain carries TRBV2 and TRBJ2-5, with D unclear. The V and J ends lost 2 bases and 2 bases respectively, with 6 bases between them. The CDR3 totals 13 residues. The V gene's germline CDR1 is SNHLY and CDR2 FYNNEI. Here the CDR3 DNA reads TGTGCCAGCAGTGAACGGGCACAAGAGACCCAGTACTTC. It encodes CASSERAQETQYF.

This clonotype has just a few counts. The chain uses TRBV28 and TRBJ2-7; TRBD2 agrees at 8 bases. Germline CDR1 reads MDHEN; CDR2 reads SYDVKM. V was pared by 6 bases and J by 0 bases, with 10 bases of the junction left unmatched. The CDR3 is 16 residues long. The CDR3 region has the DNA TGTGCCAGCAGCCCGCTGCGGGGGGTGAGCTCCTACGAGCAGTACTTC. Residues: CASSPLRGVSSYEQYF.

This clonotype was recorded a few times. The CDR3 nucleotides read TGTGCCAGCAGCTTGCTGCCAGGTGTGGAACTGTTTTTT. This sequence encodes CASSLLPGVELFF. The chain employs TRBV5-5 and TRBJ1-4; D not resolved. From germline, CDR1 is SGHKS and CDR2 YYEKEE (reference sequence). This CDR3 contains 13 residues. V lost 1 base and J 12 bases, leaving 13 bases between the germline ends.